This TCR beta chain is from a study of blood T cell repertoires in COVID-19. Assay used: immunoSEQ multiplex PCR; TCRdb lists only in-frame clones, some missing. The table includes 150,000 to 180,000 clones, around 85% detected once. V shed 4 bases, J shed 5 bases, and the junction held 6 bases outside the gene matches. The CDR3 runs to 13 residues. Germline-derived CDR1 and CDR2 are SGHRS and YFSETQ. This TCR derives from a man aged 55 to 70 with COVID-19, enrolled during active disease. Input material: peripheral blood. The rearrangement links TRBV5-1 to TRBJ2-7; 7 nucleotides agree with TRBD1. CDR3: CASSGDSFDEQYF. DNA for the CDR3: TGCGCCAGCAGCGGGGACAGTTTCGACGAGCAGTACTTC. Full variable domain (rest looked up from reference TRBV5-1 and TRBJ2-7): KAGVTQTPRYLIKTRGQQVTLSCSPISGHRSVSWYQQTPGQGLQFLFEYFSETQRNKGNFPGRFSGRQFSNSRSEMNVSTLELGDSALYLCASSGDSFDEQYFGPGTRLTVT.